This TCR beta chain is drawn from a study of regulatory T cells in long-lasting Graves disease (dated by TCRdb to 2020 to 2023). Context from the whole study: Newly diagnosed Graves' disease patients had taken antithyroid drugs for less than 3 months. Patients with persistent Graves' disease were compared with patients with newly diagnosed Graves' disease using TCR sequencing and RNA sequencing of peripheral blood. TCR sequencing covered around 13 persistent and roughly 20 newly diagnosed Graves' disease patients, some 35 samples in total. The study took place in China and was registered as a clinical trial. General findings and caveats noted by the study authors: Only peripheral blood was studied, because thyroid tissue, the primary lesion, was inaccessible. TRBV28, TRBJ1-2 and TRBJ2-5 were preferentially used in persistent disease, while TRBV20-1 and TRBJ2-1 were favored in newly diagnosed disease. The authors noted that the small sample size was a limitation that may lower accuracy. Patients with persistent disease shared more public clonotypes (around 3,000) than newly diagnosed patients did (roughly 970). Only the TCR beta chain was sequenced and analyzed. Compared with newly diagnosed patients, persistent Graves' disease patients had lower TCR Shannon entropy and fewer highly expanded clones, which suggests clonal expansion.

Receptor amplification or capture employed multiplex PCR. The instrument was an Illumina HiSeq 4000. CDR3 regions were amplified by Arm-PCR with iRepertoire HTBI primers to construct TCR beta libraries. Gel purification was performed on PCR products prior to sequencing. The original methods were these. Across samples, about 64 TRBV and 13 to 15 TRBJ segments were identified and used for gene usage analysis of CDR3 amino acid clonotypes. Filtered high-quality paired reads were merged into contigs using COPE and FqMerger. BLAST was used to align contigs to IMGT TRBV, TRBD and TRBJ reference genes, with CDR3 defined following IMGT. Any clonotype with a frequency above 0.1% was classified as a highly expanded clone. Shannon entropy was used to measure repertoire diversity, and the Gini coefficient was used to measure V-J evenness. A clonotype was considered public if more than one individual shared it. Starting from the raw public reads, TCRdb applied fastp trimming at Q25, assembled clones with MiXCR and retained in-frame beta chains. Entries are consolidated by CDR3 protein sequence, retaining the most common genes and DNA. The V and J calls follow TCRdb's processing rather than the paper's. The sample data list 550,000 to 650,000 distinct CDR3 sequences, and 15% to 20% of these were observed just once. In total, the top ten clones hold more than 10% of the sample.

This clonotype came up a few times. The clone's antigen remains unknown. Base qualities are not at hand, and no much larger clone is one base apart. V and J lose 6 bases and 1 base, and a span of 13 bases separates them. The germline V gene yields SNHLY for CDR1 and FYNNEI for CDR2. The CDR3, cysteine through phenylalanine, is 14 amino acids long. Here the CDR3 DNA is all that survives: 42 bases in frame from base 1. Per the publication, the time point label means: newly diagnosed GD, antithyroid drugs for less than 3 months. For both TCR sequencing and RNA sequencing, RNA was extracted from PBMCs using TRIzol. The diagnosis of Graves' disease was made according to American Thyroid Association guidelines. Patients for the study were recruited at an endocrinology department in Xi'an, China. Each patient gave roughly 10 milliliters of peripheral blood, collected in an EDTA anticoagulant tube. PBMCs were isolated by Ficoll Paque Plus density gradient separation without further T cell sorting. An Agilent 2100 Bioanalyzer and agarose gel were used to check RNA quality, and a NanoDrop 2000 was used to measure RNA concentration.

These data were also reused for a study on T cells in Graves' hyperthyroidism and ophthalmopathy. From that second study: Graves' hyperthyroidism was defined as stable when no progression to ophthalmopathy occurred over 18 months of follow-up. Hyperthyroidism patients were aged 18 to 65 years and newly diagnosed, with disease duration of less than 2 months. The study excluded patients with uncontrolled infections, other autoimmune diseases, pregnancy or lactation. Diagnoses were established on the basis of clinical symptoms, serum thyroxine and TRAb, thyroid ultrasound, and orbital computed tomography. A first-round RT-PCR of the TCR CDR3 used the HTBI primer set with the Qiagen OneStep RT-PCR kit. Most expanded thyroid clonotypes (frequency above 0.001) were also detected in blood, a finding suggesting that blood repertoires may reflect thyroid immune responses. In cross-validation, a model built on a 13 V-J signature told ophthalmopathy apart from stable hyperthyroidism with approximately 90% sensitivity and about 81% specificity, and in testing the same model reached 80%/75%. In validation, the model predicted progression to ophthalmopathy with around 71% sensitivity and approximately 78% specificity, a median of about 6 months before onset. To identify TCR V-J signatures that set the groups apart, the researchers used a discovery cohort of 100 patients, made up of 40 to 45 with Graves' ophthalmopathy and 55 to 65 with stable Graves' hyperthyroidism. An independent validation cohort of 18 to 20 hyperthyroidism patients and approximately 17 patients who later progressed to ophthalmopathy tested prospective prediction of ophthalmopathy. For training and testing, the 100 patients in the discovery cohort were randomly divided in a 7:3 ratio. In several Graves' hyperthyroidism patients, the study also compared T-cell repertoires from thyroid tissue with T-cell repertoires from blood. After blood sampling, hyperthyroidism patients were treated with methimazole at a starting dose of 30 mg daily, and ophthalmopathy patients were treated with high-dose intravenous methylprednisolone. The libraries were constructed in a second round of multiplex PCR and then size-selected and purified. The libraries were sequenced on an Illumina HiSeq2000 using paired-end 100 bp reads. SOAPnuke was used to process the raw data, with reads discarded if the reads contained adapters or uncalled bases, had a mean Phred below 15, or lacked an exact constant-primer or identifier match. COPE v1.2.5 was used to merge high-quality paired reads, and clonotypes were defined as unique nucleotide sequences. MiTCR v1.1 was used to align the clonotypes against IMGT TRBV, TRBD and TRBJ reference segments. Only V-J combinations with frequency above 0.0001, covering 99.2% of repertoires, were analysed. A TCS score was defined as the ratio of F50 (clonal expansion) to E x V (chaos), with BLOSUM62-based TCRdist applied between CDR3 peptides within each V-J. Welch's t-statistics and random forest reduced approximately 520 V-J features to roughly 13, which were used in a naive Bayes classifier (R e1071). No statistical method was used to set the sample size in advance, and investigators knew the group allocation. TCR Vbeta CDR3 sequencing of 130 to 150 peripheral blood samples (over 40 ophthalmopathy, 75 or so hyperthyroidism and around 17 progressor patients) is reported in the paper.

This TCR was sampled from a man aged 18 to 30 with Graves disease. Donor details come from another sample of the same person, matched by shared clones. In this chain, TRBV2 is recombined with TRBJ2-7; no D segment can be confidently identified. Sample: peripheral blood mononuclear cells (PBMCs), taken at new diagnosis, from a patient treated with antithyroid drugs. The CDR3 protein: CASSLRPGSYEQYF. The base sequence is TGTGCCAGCAGCCTCCGACCGGGTTCCTACGAGCAGTACTTC.